This is a list of T cell receptor beta chains from one sample in a study of blood T cells in healthy people across ages. TCRdb analysed the 5' RACE reads with MiXCR anew, one entry per CDR3 protein. Here the sample spans some 1,500,000 distinct CDR3 sequences, 42% being singletons. The sample was blood. All receptors come from a woman between 18 and 29 years old in good health. Both conserved end residues are part of each CDR3. The D gene is left open where the match is weak. Rows may omit the clone size; those that give it use once, few, many or a size class.

V	D	J	size	DNA	CDR3
TRBV7-9	TRBD2	TRBJ2-1	.	TGTGCCAGCAGCTTACCGAGACTAGCTGGTGAGCAGTTCTTC	CASSLPRLAGEQFF
TRBV29-1	.	TRBJ2-1	.	TGCGGCGCAGATACGAATTCGTATGAGCAGTTCTTC	CGADTNSYEQFF
TRBV7-2	TRBD1	TRBJ1-1	.	TGTGCCAGCAGCTTAGCCGGACAGGGGGGGAGTAGCACTGAAGCTTTCTTT	CASSLAGQGGSSTEAFF
TRBV24-1	.	TRBJ2-3	many	TGTGCCACCAGTGCCACAGATACGCAGTATTTT	CATSATDTQYF
TRBV5-1	TRBD2	TRBJ2-7	few	TGCGCCAGCAGCTGGGCGGGAGACACCTACGAGCAGTACTTC	CASSWAGDTYEQYF
TRBV4-2	TRBD1	TRBJ2-3	.	TGTGCCAGCAGCCAAGACGCCAGGGGGAGCACAGATACGCAGTATTTT	CASSQDARGSTDTQYF
TRBV9	.	TRBJ2-1	.	TGTGCCAGCAGCGTAAATGCGGTGCGCAATGAGCAGTTCTTC	CASSVNAVRNEQFF
TRBV6-2/TRBV6-3	.	TRBJ1-5	.	TGTGCCAGCAGGATTGACATTCTAAATCAGCCCCAGCATTTT	CASRIDILNQPQHF
TRBV7-2	.	TRBJ1-2	.	TGTGCCAGCAGCTTACGTTCGGAGCGACACACCTTC	CASSLRSERHTF
TRBV12-3/TRBV12-4	TRBD1	TRBJ1-2	few	TGTGCCAGCAGTTTAATGGGTCCCAGGGGGTTCGGCTACACCTTC	CASSLMGPRGFGYTF
TRBV7-9	.	TRBJ2-3	.	TGTGCCAGCAGCAACGGCGGTGGCGTAGGTCATACGCAGTATTTT	CASSNGGGVGHTQYF
TRBV5-1	.	TRBJ2-5	few	TGCGCCAGCAGCCCCGCAGGGCTTAGCGGTCAAGAGACCCAGTACTTC	CASSPAGLSGQETQYF
TRBV28	.	TRBJ2-5	.	TGTGCCAGCAGTTTCAGGGATAGGAGGGCAGGGACCCAGTACTTC	CASSFRDRRAGTQYF
TRBV29-1	TRBD1	TRBJ2-1	.	TGCAGCACCCGGACAGGCCTAAGCTCCTACAATGAGCAGTTCTTC	CSTRTGLSSYNEQFF
TRBV12-5	.	TRBJ1-2	few	TGTGCTAGTGGGACCCAATTACAGCTTGGCTACACCTTC	CASGTQLQLGYTF
TRBV13	TRBD2	TRBJ2-5	.	TGTGCCAGCAGCTCAGCGGGAGGCGAGGGGACCCAGTACTTC	CASSSAGGEGTQYF
TRBV24-1	TRBD2	TRBJ2-1	.	TGTGCCACCAGTGCACTAGCGTTCAATGAGCAGTTCTTC	CATSALAFNEQFF
TRBV7-9	TRBD1	TRBJ1-2	.	TGTGCCAGCAGCTTAGGAATGCGGACAGGCATTGGGGGCTACACCTTC	CASSLGMRTGIGGYTF
TRBV4-3	.	TRBJ2-2	.	TGCACCAGCAGCCAAGATAATAGATACACCGGGGAGCTGTTTTTT	CTSSQDNRYTGELFF
TRBV5-5	.	TRBJ2-5	.	TGTGCCAGCAGCTCTGACATCCAAGAGACCCAGTACTTC	CASSSDIQETQYF